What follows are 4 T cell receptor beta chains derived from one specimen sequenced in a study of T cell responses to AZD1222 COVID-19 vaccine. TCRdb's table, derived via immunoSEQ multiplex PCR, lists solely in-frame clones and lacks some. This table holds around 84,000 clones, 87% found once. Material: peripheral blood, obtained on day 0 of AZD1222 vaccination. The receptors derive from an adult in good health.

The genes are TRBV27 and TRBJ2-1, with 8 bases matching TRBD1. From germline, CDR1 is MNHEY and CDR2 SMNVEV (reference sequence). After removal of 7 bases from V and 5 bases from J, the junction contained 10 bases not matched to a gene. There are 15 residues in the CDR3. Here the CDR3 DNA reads TGTGCCAGCATACGCCCCGGGACAGGAAACAATGAGCAGTTCTTC. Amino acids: CASIRPGTGNNEQFF.

The CDR3 region is CASSKALGKGTEAFF. In DNA, the CDR3 is TGTGCCAGCAGCAAAGCGCTAGGAAAGGGGACTGAAGCTTTCTTT. The V gene is TRBV21-1, the J gene TRBJ1-1; TRBD1, the table's D call, lacks a check against the DNA. TRBV21-1 is a pseudogene locus. CDR3 length: 15 amino acids.

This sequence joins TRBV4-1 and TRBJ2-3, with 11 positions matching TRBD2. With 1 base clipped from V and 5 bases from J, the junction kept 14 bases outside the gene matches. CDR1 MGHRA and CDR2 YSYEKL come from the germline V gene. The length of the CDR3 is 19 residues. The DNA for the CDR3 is TGCGCCAGCAGCCAAGCGTTAGCGGGAGGGCCAGCGGGTCTAGATACGCAGTATTTT. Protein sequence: CASSQALAGGPAGLDTQYF.

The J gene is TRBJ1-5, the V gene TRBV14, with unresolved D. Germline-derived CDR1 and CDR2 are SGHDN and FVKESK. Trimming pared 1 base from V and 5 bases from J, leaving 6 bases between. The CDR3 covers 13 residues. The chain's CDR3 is CASSQGSHQPQHF. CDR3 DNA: TGTGCCAGCAGCCAAGGCAGTCATCAGCCCCAGCATTTT.